Reported below is one T cell receptor (beta chain). Some clones are missing from TCRdb's copy, which holds only in-frame ones; the method was immunoSEQ multiplex PCR. The sample shows approximately 67,000 clones, over 75% of them seen only once. The source of the sample is a study of OX40 agonist ivuxolimab in advanced cancers. The CDR3 is 12 residues long. Germline lookup yields CDR1 SGHRS and CDR2 YFSETQ. Trimming shortened V by 0 bases and J by 6 bases, and 7 bases separated the two germline ends. This receptor was obtained from an adult with an advanced solid tumor such as melanoma, head and neck, liver or kidney cancer. The material sequenced was CD4+ or CD8+ T cells sorted from blood, taken in a trial of the OX40 agonist ivuxolimab. V is TRBV5-1 and J is TRBJ2-7; D unclear. The CDR3 DNA reads TGCGCCAGCAGCTTGGGTGTCTCCGAGCAGTACTTC. Amino acids: CASSLGVSEQYF.